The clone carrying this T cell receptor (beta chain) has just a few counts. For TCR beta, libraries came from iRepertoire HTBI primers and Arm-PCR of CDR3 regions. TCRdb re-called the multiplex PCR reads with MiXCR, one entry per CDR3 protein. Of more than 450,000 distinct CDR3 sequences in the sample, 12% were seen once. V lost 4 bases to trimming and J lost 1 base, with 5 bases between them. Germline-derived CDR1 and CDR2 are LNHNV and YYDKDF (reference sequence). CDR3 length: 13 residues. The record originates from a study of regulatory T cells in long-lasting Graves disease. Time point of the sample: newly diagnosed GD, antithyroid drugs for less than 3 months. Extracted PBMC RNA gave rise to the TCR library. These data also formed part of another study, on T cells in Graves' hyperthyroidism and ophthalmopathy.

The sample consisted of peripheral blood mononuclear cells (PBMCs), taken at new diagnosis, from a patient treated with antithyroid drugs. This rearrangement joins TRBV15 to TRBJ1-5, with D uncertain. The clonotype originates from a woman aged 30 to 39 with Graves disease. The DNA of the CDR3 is TGTGCCACCAGCACTGCGAGCAATCAGCCCCAGCATTTT. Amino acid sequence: CATSTASNQPQHF.